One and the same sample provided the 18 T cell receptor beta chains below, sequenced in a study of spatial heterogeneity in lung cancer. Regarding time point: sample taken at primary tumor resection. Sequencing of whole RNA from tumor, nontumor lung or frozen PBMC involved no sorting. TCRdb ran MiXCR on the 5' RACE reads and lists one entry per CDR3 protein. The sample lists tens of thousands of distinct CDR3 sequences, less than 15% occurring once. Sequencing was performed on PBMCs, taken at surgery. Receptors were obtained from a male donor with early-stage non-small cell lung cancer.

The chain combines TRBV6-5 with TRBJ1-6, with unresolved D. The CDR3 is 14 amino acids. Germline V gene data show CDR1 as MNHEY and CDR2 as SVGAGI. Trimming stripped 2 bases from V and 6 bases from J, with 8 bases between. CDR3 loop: CASSYRQANSPLHF. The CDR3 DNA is TGTGCCAGCAGTTACCGGCAGGCTAATTCACCCCTCCACTTT.

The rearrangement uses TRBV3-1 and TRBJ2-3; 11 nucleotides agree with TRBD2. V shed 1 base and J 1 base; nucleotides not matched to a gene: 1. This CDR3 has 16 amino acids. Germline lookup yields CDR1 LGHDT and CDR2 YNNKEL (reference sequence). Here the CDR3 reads CASSQASGGRTDTQYF. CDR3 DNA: TGTGCCAGCAGCCAAGCTAGCGGGGGGCGCACAGATACGCAGTATTTT.

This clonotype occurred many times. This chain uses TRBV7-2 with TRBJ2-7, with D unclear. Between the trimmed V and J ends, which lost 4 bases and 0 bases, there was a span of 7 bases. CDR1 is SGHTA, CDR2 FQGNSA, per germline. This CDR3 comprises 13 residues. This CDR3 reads CASSSRTSYEQYF. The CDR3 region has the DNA TGTGCCAGCAGCTCCCGGACCTCCTACGAGCAGTACTTC.

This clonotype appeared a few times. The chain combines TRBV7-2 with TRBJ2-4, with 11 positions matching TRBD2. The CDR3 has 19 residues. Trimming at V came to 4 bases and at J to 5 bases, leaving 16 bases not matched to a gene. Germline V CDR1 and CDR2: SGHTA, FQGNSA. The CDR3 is CASSSTSGSPFRGQNIQYF. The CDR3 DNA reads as TGTGCCAGCAGCTCCACTAGCGGGAGTCCGTTCAGGGGTCAAAACATTCAGTACTTC.

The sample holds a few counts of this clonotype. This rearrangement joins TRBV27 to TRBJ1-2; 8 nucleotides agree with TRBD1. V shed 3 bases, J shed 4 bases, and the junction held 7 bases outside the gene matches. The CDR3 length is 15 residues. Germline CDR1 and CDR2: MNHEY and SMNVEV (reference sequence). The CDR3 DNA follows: TGTGCCAGCAGTTTTAGGGCAGGGGGCGGCTATGGCTACACCTTC. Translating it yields CASSFRAGGGYGYTF.

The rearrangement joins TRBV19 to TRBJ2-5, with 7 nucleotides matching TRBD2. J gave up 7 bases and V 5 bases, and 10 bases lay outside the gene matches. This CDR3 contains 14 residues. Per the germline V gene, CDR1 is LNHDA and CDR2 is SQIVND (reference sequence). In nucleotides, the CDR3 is TGTGCCAGTAGTCCCCCCGCGGGGGTAGGGACCCAGTACTTC. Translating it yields CASSPPAGVGTQYF.

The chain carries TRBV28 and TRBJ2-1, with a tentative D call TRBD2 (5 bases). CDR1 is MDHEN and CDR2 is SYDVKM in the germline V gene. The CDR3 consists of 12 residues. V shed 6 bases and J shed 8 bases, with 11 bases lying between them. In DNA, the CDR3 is TGTGCCAGCAGCACGGGGTTCGATGAGCAGTTCTTC. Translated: CASSTGFDEQFF.

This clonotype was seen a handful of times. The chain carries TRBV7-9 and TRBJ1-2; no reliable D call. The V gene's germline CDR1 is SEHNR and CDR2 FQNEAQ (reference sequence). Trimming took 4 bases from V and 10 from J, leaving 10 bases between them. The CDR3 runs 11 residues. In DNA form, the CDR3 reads TGTGCCAGCAGCTACTCAATACCCTACACCTTC. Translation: CASSYSIPYTF.

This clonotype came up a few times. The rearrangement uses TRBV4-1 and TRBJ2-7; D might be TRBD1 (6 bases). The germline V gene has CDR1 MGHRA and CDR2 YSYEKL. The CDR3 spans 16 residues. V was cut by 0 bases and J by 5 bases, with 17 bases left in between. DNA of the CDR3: TGCGCCAGCAGCCAAGAATTTAGGGGGTTTGGGAACGAGCAGTACTTC. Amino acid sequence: CASSQEFRGFGNEQYF.

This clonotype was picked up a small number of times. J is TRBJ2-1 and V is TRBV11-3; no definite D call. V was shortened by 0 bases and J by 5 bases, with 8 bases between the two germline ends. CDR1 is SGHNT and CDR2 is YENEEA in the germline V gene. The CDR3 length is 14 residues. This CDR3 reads CASSLDGQDNEQFF. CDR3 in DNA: TGTGCCAGCAGCTTAGATGGGCAGGACAATGAGCAGTTCTTC.

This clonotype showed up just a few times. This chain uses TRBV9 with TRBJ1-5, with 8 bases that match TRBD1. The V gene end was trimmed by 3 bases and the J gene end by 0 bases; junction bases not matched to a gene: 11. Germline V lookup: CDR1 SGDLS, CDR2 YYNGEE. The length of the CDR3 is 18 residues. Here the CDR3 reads CASSAIRDRRNSNQPQHF. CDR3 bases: TGTGCCAGCAGCGCAATCCGGGACAGGAGAAATAGCAATCAGCCCCAGCATTTT.

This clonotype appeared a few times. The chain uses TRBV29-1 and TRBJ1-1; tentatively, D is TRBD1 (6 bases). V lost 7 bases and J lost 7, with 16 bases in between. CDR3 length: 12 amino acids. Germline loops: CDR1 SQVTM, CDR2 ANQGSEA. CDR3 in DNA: TGCAGCGCCGGGCAGGGGTTTGATGAAGCTTTCTTT. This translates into CSAGQGFDEAFF.

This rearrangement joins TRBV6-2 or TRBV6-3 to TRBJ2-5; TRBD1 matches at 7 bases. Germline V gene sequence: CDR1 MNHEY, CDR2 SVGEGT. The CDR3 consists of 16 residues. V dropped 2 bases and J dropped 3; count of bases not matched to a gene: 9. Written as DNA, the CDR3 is TGTGCCAGCAGTTACCATTCGACAGGGATTGAAGAGACCCAGTACTTC. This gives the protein CASSYHSTGIEETQYF.

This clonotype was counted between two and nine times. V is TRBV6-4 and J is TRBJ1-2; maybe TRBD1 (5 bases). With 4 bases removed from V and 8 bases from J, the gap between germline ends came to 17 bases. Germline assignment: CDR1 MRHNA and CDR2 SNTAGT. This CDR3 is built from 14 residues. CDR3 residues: CASSVLAGQGGYTF. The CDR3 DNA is TGTGCCAGCAGTGTCCTGGCTGGGCAGGGAGGCTACACCTTC.

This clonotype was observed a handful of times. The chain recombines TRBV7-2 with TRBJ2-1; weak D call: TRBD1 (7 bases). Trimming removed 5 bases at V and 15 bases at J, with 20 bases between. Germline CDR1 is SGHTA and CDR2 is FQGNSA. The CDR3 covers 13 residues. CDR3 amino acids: CASSISETGRTFF. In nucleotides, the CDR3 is TGTGCCAGCAGCATCAGCGAGACAGGGAGGACGTTCTTC.

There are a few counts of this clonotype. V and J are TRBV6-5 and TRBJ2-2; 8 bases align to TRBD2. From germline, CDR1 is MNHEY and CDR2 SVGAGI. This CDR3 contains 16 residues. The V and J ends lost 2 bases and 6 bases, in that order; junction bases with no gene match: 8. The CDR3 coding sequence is TGTGCCAGCAGTTACGCCGGGACTAGAGGTGCCGGGGAGCTGTTTTTT. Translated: CASSYAGTRGAGELFF.

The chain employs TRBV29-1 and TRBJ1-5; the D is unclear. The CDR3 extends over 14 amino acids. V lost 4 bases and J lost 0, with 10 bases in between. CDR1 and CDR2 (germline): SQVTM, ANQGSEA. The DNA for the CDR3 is TGCAGCGTTGGGAGCAAATATAGCAATCAGCCCCAGCATTTT. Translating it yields CSVGSKYSNQPQHF. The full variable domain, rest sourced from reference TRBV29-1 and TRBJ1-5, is SAVISQKPSRDICQRGTSLTIQCQVDSQVTMMFWYRQQPGQSLTLIATANQGSEATYESGFVIDKFPISRPNLTFSTLTVSNMSPEDSSIYLCSVGSKYSNQPQHFGDGTRLSIL.

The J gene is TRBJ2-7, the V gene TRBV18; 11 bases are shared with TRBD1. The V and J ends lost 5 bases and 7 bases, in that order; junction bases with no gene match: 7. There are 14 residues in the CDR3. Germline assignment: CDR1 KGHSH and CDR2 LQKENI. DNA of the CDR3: TGTGCCAGCTCAAAGGACAGGGGGCATGAGGAGCAGTACTTC. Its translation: CASSKDRGHEEQYF.